This TCR beta chain was obtained from a study of T cells expressing NK-cell markers. Across the whole study: Sorted CD3+CD56-NKG2C+, CD3+CD56+NKG2C- and CD3+CD56+NKG2C+ T cells were the source of the TCR beta repertoires. The authors sequenced eight donors, of whom seven were HCMV-seropositive and one was seronegative.

Comment on this clonotype: No antigen is known for it.

General study points: Dominant NKG2C+ clonotypes accounted for 1.0-7.0% of CD8+ T cells in about six donors.

The cDNA for TCR beta came from 5'RACE template switching with UMIs. TCRdb re-called the 5' RACE reads and shows each CDR3 protein once, DNA omitted. The table lists roughly 390,000 distinct CDR3 sequences. Input material: blood T cells: a sorted CD56 or NKG2C T cell subset, CD4+ or CD8+ T cells, or bulk PBMC T cells (not recorded which). The sequence came from a man aged 18-70 years in good health.

The CDR3 reads CSARDGLAGDFSYEQYF. The chain employs TRBV20-1 and TRBJ2-7; without DNA, the TCRdb call of TRBD1 cannot be checked. Per germline, CDR1 DFQATT and CDR2 SNEGSKA (reference sequence). This CDR3 comprises 17 residues.